In this sample, the clone carrying this T cell receptor beta chain turned up a few times. The antigen is undetermined. The entry originates in a study of early T cells in non-severe SARS-CoV-2 infection. Study context: RNA in bulk from unsorted whole blood was sequenced, and chains were unpaired. Study-level points and caveats: In VDJdb matching, anti-spike CD8 responses were favored while private and CD4 specificities went missing.

Unique molecular identifiers were affixed to single, distinct cDNA molecules. One entry per CDR3 protein results from TCRdb running MiXCR on the 5' RACE reads. The data show around 55,000 distinct CDR3 sequences, around 14% seen once. The sequencing here drew on whole blood, taken at baseline. The sequence derives from an adult who was a healthcare worker with PCR-confirmed SARS-CoV-2 infection or an uninfected control (not recorded which).

The DNA for the CDR3 is TGCGCCAGCAGCCGCCTTCCGGGGACAGGGCTATATGGCTACACCTTC. This codes for CASSRLPGTGLYGYTF. The rearrangement uses TRBV4-1 and TRBJ1-2; 9 bases align to TRBD1. With 4 bases clipped from V and 5 bases from J, the junction kept 11 bases outside the gene matches. This CDR3 is built from 16 residues. Germline values: CDR1 MGHRA, CDR2 YSYEKL.